This T cell receptor (beta chain) was obtained from a study of identifying expanded T cells in peripheral blood. Profiled with immunoSEQ multiplex PCR; TCRdb holds only in-frame clones, not every one. Among some 100,000 clones listed, approximately 88% were seen once. CDR3 length: 16 amino acids. Trimming took 2 bases from V and 0 from J, leaving 10 bases between them. Germline V gene sequence: CDR1 MNHEY, CDR2 SVGAGI. The receptor was isolated from a person aged 18-69 years in good health. Sequencing used blood. The rearrangement links TRBV6-5 to TRBJ2-2; no clear D. Here the CDR3 reads CASSYAGPPNTGELFF. For the CDR3, the DNA is TGTGCCAGCAGTTACGCCGGGCCGCCGAACACCGGGGAGCTGTTTTTT.